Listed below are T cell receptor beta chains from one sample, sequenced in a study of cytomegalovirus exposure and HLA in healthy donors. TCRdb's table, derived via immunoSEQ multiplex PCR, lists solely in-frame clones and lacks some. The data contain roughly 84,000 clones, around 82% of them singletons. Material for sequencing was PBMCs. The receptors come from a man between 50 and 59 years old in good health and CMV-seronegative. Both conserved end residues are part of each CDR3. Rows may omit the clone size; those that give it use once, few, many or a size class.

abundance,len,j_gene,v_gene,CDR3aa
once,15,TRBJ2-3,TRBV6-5,CASSYGWSAPDTQYF
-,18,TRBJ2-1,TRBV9,CASSVVGRGASSYNEQFF
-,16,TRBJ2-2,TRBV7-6,CASSPRTSGGAGELFF
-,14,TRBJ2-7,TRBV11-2,CASSFGTGFHEQYF
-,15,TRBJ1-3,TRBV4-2,CASSQAGVVLNTIYF
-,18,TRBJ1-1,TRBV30,CAWRPPPGQGATGTEAFF
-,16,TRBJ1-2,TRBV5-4,CASSLDWQADRYGYTF
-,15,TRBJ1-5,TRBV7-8,CASSLGRVGDQPQHF
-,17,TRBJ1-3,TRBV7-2,CASSLVPTSLSGNTIYF
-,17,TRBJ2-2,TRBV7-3,CASSPRGGGGNTGELFF
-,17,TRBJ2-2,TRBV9,CASSVEGAFIGTGELFF
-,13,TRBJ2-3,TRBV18,CASSSVSTDTQYF
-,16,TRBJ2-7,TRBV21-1,CASSASRTGGFHEQYF
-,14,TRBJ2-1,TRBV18,CASSGGTSGNEQFF
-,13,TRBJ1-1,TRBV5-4,CATRGIRDTEAFF
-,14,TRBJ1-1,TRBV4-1,CASSQPVINTEAFF
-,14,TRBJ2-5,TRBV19,CASSIPGLQETQYF
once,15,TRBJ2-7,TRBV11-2,CASSLAREGRYEQYF
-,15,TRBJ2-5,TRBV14,CASSRGLGQGNTQYF
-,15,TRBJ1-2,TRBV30,CAWSITGAASYGYTF
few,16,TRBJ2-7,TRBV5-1,CASSYSAAGSYYEQYF
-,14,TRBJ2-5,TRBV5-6,CASTSRDTQETQYF
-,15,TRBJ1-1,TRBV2,CASSTGASRGTEAFF
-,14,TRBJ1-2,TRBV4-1,CASSQQGRDYGYTF
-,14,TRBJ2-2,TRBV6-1,CASSDQGSAGELFF
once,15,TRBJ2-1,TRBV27,CASSPPPGYANEQFF
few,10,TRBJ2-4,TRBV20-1,CSANRDSSYF
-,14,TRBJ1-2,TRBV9,CASSVDGGGYGYTF
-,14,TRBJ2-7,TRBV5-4,CASSPSGLPYEQYF
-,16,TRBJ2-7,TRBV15,CATSRGKSAGEGEQYF
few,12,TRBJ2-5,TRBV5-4,CASSSSQETQYF
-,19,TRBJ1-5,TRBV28,CASSPRDTRVGYSNQPQHF
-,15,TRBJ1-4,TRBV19,CASSSRTGGVEKLFF
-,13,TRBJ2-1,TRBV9,CASSVGGSKEQFF
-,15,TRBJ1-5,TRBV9,CASSAGTSSNQPQHF
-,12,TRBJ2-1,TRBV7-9,CSSSPPSGEQFF
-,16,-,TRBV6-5,CASSSRGGGSLYEQYF
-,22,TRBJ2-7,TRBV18,CASFLSKQTAKVPGQYLPEQYF
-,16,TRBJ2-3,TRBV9,CASSALQGALTDTQYF
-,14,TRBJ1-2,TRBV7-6,CASSPGQGVDGYTF
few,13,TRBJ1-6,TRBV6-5,CASSWDRNSPLHF
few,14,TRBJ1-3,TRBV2,CASNRGGRVDTIYF
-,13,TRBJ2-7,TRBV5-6,CASSLVDSAGEDF
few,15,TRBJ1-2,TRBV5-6,CASSLGTAIIYGYTF
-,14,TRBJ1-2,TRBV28,CASSLTGRSYGYTF
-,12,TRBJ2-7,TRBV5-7,CASSFTFREQYF
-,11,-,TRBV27,CASSSTYEQYF
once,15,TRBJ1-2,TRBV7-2,CASSLVRGQNYGYTF
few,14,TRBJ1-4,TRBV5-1,CASSLSGADEKLFF
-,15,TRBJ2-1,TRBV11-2,CASSLETGGNNEQFF
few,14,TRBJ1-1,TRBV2,CASRAQQGDTEAFF